Each of the 22 T cell receptor beta chains below was sequenced from the same sample in a study of cytomegalovirus exposure and HLA in healthy donors. With 60 Vbeta and 13 Jbeta primers, the PCR was carried out. Libraries were prepared by immunoSEQ multiplex PCR; TCRdb keeps only in-frame clonotypes and omits some of them. The table shows around 150,000 clones, with roughly 73% occurring only once. Input material: PBMCs. These receptors were taken from a male donor in good health and CMV-seronegative.

V usage is TRBV20-1 and J usage is TRBJ2-7; no firm D call. CDR3 length equals 11 residues. V was trimmed by 6 bases and J by 3 bases, leaving 9 bases between them. CDR1 DFQATT and CDR2 SNEGSKA come from the germline V gene (reference sequence). This chain's CDR3 is CSAWLSYEQYF. The CDR3 nucleotides read TGCAGTGCATGGCTCAGCTACGAGCAGTACTTC.

The chain couples TRBV5-1 to TRBJ1-6; D unclear. V dropped 0 bases and J dropped 9 bases, with 10 bases sitting between them. In germline, CDR1 is SGHRS, CDR2 YFSETQ. This CDR3 spans 14 amino acids. The CDR3 protein is CASSLAGEASPLHF. The CDR3, as DNA: TGCGCCAGCAGCTTGGCTGGGGAGGCTTCACCCCTCCACTTT. The full variable domain, completed using reference TRBV5-1 and TRBJ1-6, is KAGVTQTPRYLIKTRGQQVTLSCSPISGHRSVSWYQQTPGQGLQFLFEYFSETQRNKGNFPGRFSGRQFSNSRSEMNVSTLELGDSALYLCASSLAGEASPLHFGNGTRLTVT.

The J gene is TRBJ2-5, the V gene TRBV5-1; 10 nucleotides line up with TRBD2. Trimming took 2 bases from V and 5 from J; bases not matched to a gene: 6. Germline assignment: CDR1 SGHRS and CDR2 YFSETQ. The CDR3 runs to 15 residues. CDR3 loop: CASSFAGTSAETQYF. The CDR3 DNA reads as TGCGCCAGCAGCTTTGCCGGGACTAGCGCGGAGACCCAGTACTTC.

The sample holds one count of this clone. The CDR3 reads CASSYGRHRGYTF. CDR3 sequence (DNA): TGTGCCAGCAGTTACGGGAGACACCGTGGCTACACCTTC. This chain joins TRBV6-5 and TRBJ1-2; no clear D. Trimming removed 2 bases at V and 7 bases at J, with 11 bases between. Germline loops: CDR1 MNHEY, CDR2 SVGAGI. This CDR3 spans 13 amino acids.

The chain uses TRBV5-1 and TRBJ1-6; D gene ambiguous. CDR3 size: 15 residues. Between the trimmed V and J ends, which lost 0 bases and 7 bases, there was a span of 11 bases. Germline V gene lookup returns CDR1 SGHRS and CDR2 YFSETQ. The CDR3, as DNA: TGCGCCAGCAGCTTGGCTGCCGGGATCAATTCACCCCTCCACTTT. This translates into CASSLAAGINSPLHF. The full variable domain, completed using reference TRBV5-1 and TRBJ1-6, is KAGVTQTPRYLIKTRGQQVTLSCSPISGHRSVSWYQQTPGQGLQFLFEYFSETQRNKGNFPGRFSGRQFSNSRSEMNVSTLELGDSALYLCASSLAAGINSPLHFGNGTRLTVT.

The rearrangement joins TRBV5-1 to TRBJ2-7; TRBD1 aligns across 8 bases. CDR3 length: 14 amino acids. Unmatched junction bases numbered 6, after V lost 5 bases and J lost 2 bases. Germline CDR1 SGHRS, CDR2 YFSETQ. In DNA form, the CDR3 reads TGCGCCAGCAGGGACAGGGAAGAAACCTACGAGCAGTACTTC. Its protein product is CASRDREETYEQYF.

The genes are TRBV9 and TRBJ2-5, with D tentatively TRBD2 (5 bases). V was clipped by 3 bases and J by 0 bases, with 9 bases between them. Per the germline V gene, CDR1 is SGDLS and CDR2 is YYNGEE. This CDR3 is built from 14 residues. The DNA of the CDR3 is TGTGCCAGCAGCGCCGAGGGTAACCAAGAGACCCAGTACTTC. Translation gives CASSAEGNQETQYF.

The chain links TRBV14 to TRBJ1-1; D is perhaps TRBD1 (6 bases). Germline V CDR1 and CDR2: SGHDN, FVKESK. The ends were cut back, 1 base at V and 8 bases at J, with 11 bases in the middle. The CDR3 is made up of 13 amino acids. CDR3 region: CASSQGIDREAFF. Written as DNA, the CDR3 is TGTGCCAGCAGCCAAGGCATCGACAGGGAAGCTTTCTTT.

About this clone: The same CDR3 can be traced to other DNA sequences in this sample. The chain is built from TRBV2 and TRBJ1-2; TRBD1 matches 7 bases. Germline V gives CDR1 SNHLY, CDR2 FYNNEI. V gave up 6 bases and J gave up 6 bases; unmatched junction bases: 10. CDR3 size: 14 residues. The CDR3 nucleotides are TGTGCCAGCAGGGGACGAAGGCAGGGGGATGGCTACACCTTC. Its protein product is CASRGRRQGDGYTF.

This clone was recorded once. This chain joins TRBV27 and TRBJ1-6; D is undetermined. This CDR3 region has 13 residues. Trimming took off 5 bases at V and 5 bases at J, with 7 bases between the two ends. CDR1 MNHEY and CDR2 SMNVEV come from the germline V gene (reference sequence). The CDR3 loop is CASSNTNNSPLHF. CDR3 bases: TGTGCCAGCAGTAACACCAATAATTCACCCCTCCACTTT.

V gene TRBV11-3 combines with J gene TRBJ2-5; TRBD1 might be the D (5 bases). Near its end, the DNA agrees better with TRBJ2-7, so the J call may be wrong. Per the germline V gene, CDR1 is SGHNT and CDR2 is YENEEA. This CDR3 contains 14 residues. The CDR3, as DNA: TGTGCCAGCAGCTTCACGACAGATTCCTACGAGCAGTACTTC. Translated: CASSFTTDSYEQYF.

The chain carries TRBV15 and TRBJ2-7; tentative D call: TRBD2 (6 bases). The V gene lost 0 bases and the J gene lost 6 bases, with 9 bases spanning the gap. Germline lookup yields CDR1 LNHNV and CDR2 YYDKDF (reference sequence). The CDR3 runs to 13 residues. For the CDR3, the DNA is TGTGCCACCAGCAGAGATGGAGGGCCCGAGCAGTACTTC. It is translated as CATSRDGGPEQYF. Complete variable domain (other parts from reference TRBV15 and TRBJ2-7): DAMVIQNPRYQVTQFGKPVTLSCSQTLNHNVMYWYQQKSSQAPKLLFHYYDKDFNNEADTPDNFQSRRPNTSFCFLDIRSPGLGDTAMYLCATSRDGGPEQYFGPGTRLTVT.

CDR3 nucleotide sequence: TGTGCCAGCAGTGAGGGACAGGGACAATACAATGAGCAGTTCTTC. Its protein product is CASSEGQGQYNEQFF. The genes are TRBV6-4 and TRBJ2-1, with 9 bases aligning to TRBD1. Losses at the gene ends were 3 bases for V and 4 bases for J; bases not matched to a gene: 4. The CDR3 is 15 amino acids. CDR1 is MRHNA, CDR2 SNTAGT, per germline.

The genes are TRBV19 and TRBJ2-2, with 7 bases lining up with TRBD1. The trim removed 5 bases at V and 0 bases at J, leaving 6 bases unmatched. The CDR3 consists of 16 residues. Germline V CDR1 and CDR2: LNHDA, SQIVND (reference sequence). CDR3 coding DNA: TGTGCCAGTAGTCCCCACAGGGGATCGAACACCGGGGAGCTGTTTTTT. As protein: CASSPHRGSNTGELFF.

Remarks on this clone: Other DNA sequences in this sample translate to the same CDR3. The V and J genes are TRBV4-3 and TRBJ1-5; the D is unclear. V lost 0 bases and J 6 bases, leaving 6 bases between the germline ends. Germline CDR1 LGHNA, CDR2 YSLEER. The CDR3 consists of 13 residues. The DNA of the CDR3 is TGCGCCAGCAGCCAAGATCGGGGTCAGCCCCAGCATTTT. Translated: CASSQDRGQPQHF.

This clone is a singleton in its sample. The chain joins TRBV29-1 to TRBJ1-2, with D perhaps TRBD1 (5 bases). The CDR3 covers 13 residues. CDR1 and CDR2 from the germline V gene are SQVTM and ANQGSEA. Between the trimmed V and J ends, which lost 1 base and 1 base, there was a span of 7 bases. Here the CDR3 DNA reads TGCAGCGTTGAAGGCGGGGGTAACTATGGCTACACCTTC. Translating it yields CSVEGGGNYGYTF.

The genes are TRBV5-1 and TRBJ2-5; D is perhaps TRBD2 (6 bases). The V end lost 4 bases, the J end lost 5 bases, and 15 bases lay between the germline ends. Per germline, CDR1 SGHRS and CDR2 YFSETQ. This CDR3 has 14 amino acids. The DNA for the CDR3 is TGCGCCAGCAGCGACTGGGGGGTCGGGGAGACCCAGTACTTC. Amino acids: CASSDWGVGETQYF. Filled out from reference TRBV5-1 and TRBJ2-5, the complete variable domain reads KAGVTQTPRYLIKTRGQQVTLSCSPISGHRSVSWYQQTPGQGLQFLFEYFSETQRNKGNFPGRFSGRQFSNSRSEMNVSTLELGDSALYLCASSDWGVGETQYFGPGTRLLVL.

This chain connects TRBV19 to TRBJ2-1, with D possibly matching TRBD2 (5 bases). This CDR3 spans 16 amino acids. Germline V gives CDR1 LNHDA, CDR2 SQIVND (reference sequence). Trimming cost V 6 bases and J 1 base, with 16 bases left between them. CDR3 amino acids: CASSHGRGHSYNEQFF. In nucleotides, the CDR3 is TGTGCCAGTAGCCACGGACGCGGGCATTCCTACAATGAGCAGTTCTTC.

V is TRBV7-2 and J is TRBJ2-1, with 11 bases fitting TRBD2. Germline loops: CDR1 SGHTA, CDR2 FQGNSA. CDR3 length: 16 residues. J lost 8 bases, V lost 0 bases, and 6 bases had no gene match. This CDR3 is CASSLAPGLAVDEQFF. The CDR3 bases are TGTGCCAGCAGCTTAGCGCCGGGACTAGCGGTGGATGAGCAGTTCTTC.

The CDR3 sequence: CAIREELSYEQYF. The CDR3 nucleotides are TGCGCCATCCGGGAGGAACTCTCCTACGAGCAGTACTTC. This chain joins TRBV5-1 and TRBJ2-7, with TRBD2 matching 7 bases. With 9 bases clipped from V and 0 bases from J, the junction kept 6 bases outside the gene matches. Germline CDR1 reads SGHRS; CDR2 reads YFSETQ. CDR3 length: 13 amino acids.

The V gene is TRBV11-2, the J gene TRBJ1-2; the match to TRBD1 covers 8 bases. CDR3 length equals 16 residues. J lost 3 bases, V lost 5 bases, and 11 bases had no gene match. Germline V gene lookup returns CDR1 SGHAT and CDR2 FQNNGV. The CDR3 DNA reads as TGTGCCAGCAGCAACTTAGCAGGGGGCTGGGACTATGGCTACACCTTC. Residues: CASSNLAGGWDYGYTF.

The rearrangement joins TRBV27 to TRBJ2-5; D is unclear. V gave up 4 bases and J gave up 3 bases, with 12 bases separating them. The CDR3 length is 14 residues. Germline V gene sequence: CDR1 MNHEY, CDR2 SMNVEV (reference sequence). This chain's CDR3 is CASSSTGFEETQYF. The CDR3 region has the DNA TGTGCCAGCAGTTCCACGGGTTTTGAAGAGACCCAGTACTTC.